These T cell receptor beta chains were read from a single sample in a study of blood T cell repertoires in COVID-19. This table comes from immunoSEQ multiplex PCR, and its TCRdb copy is limited to in-frame clones, with some not included. The table lists about 130,000 clones, 81% of them singletons, with 17% in the top ten. Sequencing was performed on peripheral blood. Source of these receptors: a man aged 25 to 40 with COVID-19, enrolled during active disease. Both conserved end residues are part of each CDR3. Each record gives: clone size, D gene, J gene, V gene, CDR3 DNA, CDR3 protein. D genes are given only for firm matches. The size field is filled for only some rows; it gives once, few, many or a size class.

>few|TRBD2|TRBJ2-7|TRBV29-1
TGCAGCGTTACTAGCGGGGGGGCCTACGAGCAGTACTTC
CSVTSGGAYEQYF
>-|TRBD1|TRBJ2-2|TRBV19
TGTGCCAGTAGTATTATCCAGGGGGCAACAGGGGAGCTGTTTTTT
CASSIIQGATGELFF
>few|TRBD1|TRBJ1-1|TRBV4-3
TGCGCCAGCAGCCAAGTTGCCGGGACAGGGGGGACTGAAGCTTTCTTT
CASSQVAGTGGTEAFF
>few|-|TRBJ2-7|TRBV27
TGTGCCAGCAGTTTAAAGAGAGACTACGAGCAGTACTTC
CASSLKRDYEQYF
>few|-|TRBJ2-7|TRBV7-2
TGTGCCAGCAGCTTATTGGGCAGGGCCTACGAGCAGTACTTC
CASSLLGRAYEQYF
>-|TRBD2|TRBJ2-7|TRBV7-2
TGTGCCAGCAGCAGACTAGCGGGAGGGCCAATCGTCTCCGAGCAGTACTTC
CASSRLAGGPIVSEQYF
>-|-|TRBJ1-3|TRBV9
TGTGCCAGCAGCGTAGTAGACTCTGGAAACACCATATATTTT
CASSVVDSGNTIYF
>-|-|TRBJ2-1|TRBV4-1
TGCGCCAGCAGCCCCGGAGAGGGTTATTTTGGTGAGCAGTTCTTC
CASSPGEGYFGEQFF
>-|-|TRBJ2-7|TRBV4-1
TGCGCCAGCAGCCAAGGCGCTACCTCCTACGAGCAGTACTTC
CASSQGATSYEQYF
>few|-|TRBJ2-4|TRBV2
TGTGCCAGCAGTGTAACGACAGGTAACATTCAGTACTTC
CASSVTTGNIQYF
>once|-|TRBJ1-2|TRBV19
TGTGCCAGTAGTATAGGACGGGGAAACTATGGCTACACCTTC
CASSIGRGNYGYTF
>-|TRBD1|TRBJ1-2|TRBV11-1
TGTGCCAGCAGCTCACAGGGGTGGAACTATGGCTACACCTTC
CASSSQGWNYGYTF
>-|TRBD1|TRBJ2-3|TRBV7-3
TGTGCCAGCAGCCCGGGACAGGGGGGTCTAGATTTT
CASSPGQGGLDF
>-|-|TRBJ1-1|TRBV30
TGTGCCTGGAGTGTACCGGGGGGCACGGTTGAAGCTTTCTTT
CAWSVPGGTVEAFF
>-|-|TRBJ1-2|TRBV19
TGTGCCAGTAGTATACTGAGCCGGGACTATGGCTACACCTTC
CASSILSRDYGYTF
>-|-|TRBJ1-1|TRBV5-1
TGCGCCAGCAGCTTAAAAACAGCGAACACTGAAGCTTTCTTT
CASSLKTANTEAFF
>-|TRBD1|TRBJ1-2|TRBV5-6
TGTGCCAGCAGCTTCCGACAGGGTACTAACTATGGCTACACCTTC
CASSFRQGTNYGYTF
>-|TRBD1|TRBJ2-7|TRBV6-5
TGTGCCAGCAACCACAGGGGATCCTACGAGCAGTACTTC
CASNHRGSYEQYF
>-|-|TRBJ2-5|TRBV29-1
TGCAGCGCTCGCAGAGGGCAAGAGACCCAGTACTTC
CSARRGQETQYF
>-|TRBD2|TRBJ2-1|TRBV6-6
TGTGCCAGCAGCTCCCGACAGGAAGCGGGACTAGCGGGGGCCGATGAGCAGTTCTTC
CASSSRQEAGLAGADEQFF
>-|-|TRBJ1-1|TRBV11-1
TGTGCCAGCAGCTTAGAGAGAGGCAGACCGAACACTGAAGCTTTCTTT
CASSLERGRPNTEAFF